This section outlines one TCR beta chain sequence together with its context. Its specificity is unknown. This sample was included in a study of T cells after yellow fever vaccination. Study-wide results and limits: Abundant clonotypes from the bulk population could contaminate FACS-sorted repertoires. Weaker overall, the secondary response nonetheless peaked faster (day 5 versus 15).

TCRdb re-called the 5' RACE reads with MiXCR, one entry per CDR3 protein. The sample includes a few hundred thousand distinct CDR3 sequences, roughly 8.3% seen only once; the top ten take approximately 18%. Looked up from germline, CDR1 is LGHNA and CDR2 is YNFKEQ. Trimming left V 0 bases short and J 4 bases short, with 21 bases between. The CDR3 consists of 18 residues. The receptor was derived from a man aged 18 to 30 who received the YFV17D yellow fever vaccine. Sample: PBMCs, taken 35 to 50 days after the first yellow fever vaccination. This rearrangement joins TRBV4-2 to TRBJ1-2; D is ambiguous. The CDR3 reads CASSQDSGAEQPRYGYTF. CDR3 nucleotide sequence: TGTGCCAGCAGCCAAGATTCCGGAGCAGAGCAACCCCGCTATGGCTACACCTTC.